This is a list of T cell receptor beta chains from one sample in a study of blood T cell repertoires in COVID-19. Generated by immunoSEQ multiplex PCR, the TCRdb table keeps only in-frame clones and is missing some. Here the sample spans about 140,000 clones, about 78% being singletons. The sequencing input was peripheral blood. Source of these receptors: a man aged 60-69 years who had recovered from COVID-19. The CDR3 runs from the conserved cysteine through the conserved F or W. The D gene is left open where the match is weak. Clone size is not always given. Where it is, it says once, few, many or a class for expanded clones.

V gene: TRBV23-1; J gene: TRBJ2-5; D gene: TRBD2; CDR3 length: 20; clone size: -; CDR3 protein: CASSPLVGLAGGSREETQYF; CDR3 DNA: TGCGCCAGCAGTCCCTTAGTGGGACTAGCGGGGGGGAGCAGGGAAGAGACCCAGTACTTC
V gene: TRBV2; J gene: TRBJ2-1; D gene: TRBD2; CDR3 length: 15; clone size: -; CDR3 protein: CASSEISGGYNEQFF; CDR3 DNA: TGTGCCAGCAGTGAAATTAGCGGGGGGTACAATGAGCAGTTCTTC
V gene: TRBV6-6; J gene: TRBJ1-5; D gene: TRBD1; CDR3 length: 16; clone size: -; CDR3 protein: CASGGQGGNSNQPQHF; CDR3 DNA: TGTGCCAGCGGAGGACAGGGTGGGAATAGCAATCAGCCCCAGCATTTT
V gene: TRBV20-1; J gene: TRBJ2-7; D gene: -; CDR3 length: 13; clone size: -; CDR3 protein: CSASVAGSPRQYF; CDR3 DNA: TGCAGTGCTAGTGTGGCAGGCAGCCCCCGGCAGTACTTC
V gene: TRBV11-2; J gene: TRBJ2-7; D gene: TRBD2; CDR3 length: 15; clone size: few; CDR3 protein: CASSLGGLAGDEQYF; CDR3 DNA: TGTGCCAGCAGCCTAGGCGGACTAGCGGGAGACGAGCAGTACTTC
V gene: TRBV18; J gene: TRBJ2-3; D gene: -; CDR3 length: 17; clone size: -; CDR3 protein: CASSPTSAGINTDTQYF; CDR3 DNA: TGTGCCAGCTCACCGACCAGCGCAGGGATTAACACAGATACGCAGTATTTT
V gene: TRBV19; J gene: TRBJ2-1; D gene: TRBD2; CDR3 length: 14; clone size: -; CDR3 protein: CASSSGLGLNEQFF; CDR3 DNA: TGTGCCAGTAGTTCGGGACTAGGTCTCAATGAGCAGTTCTTC
V gene: TRBV30; J gene: TRBJ2-3; D gene: TRBD2; CDR3 length: 13; clone size: -; CDR3 protein: CAYLAGSTDTQYF; CDR3 DNA: TGTGCCTACTTAGCGGGTAGCACAGATACGCAGTATTTT
V gene: TRBV19; J gene: TRBJ2-2; D gene: -; CDR3 length: 14; clone size: -; CDR3 protein: CASSMGLNTGELFF; CDR3 DNA: TGTGCCAGTAGTATGGGGCTGAACACCGGGGAGCTGTTTTTT
V gene: TRBV5-8; J gene: TRBJ1-2; D gene: -; CDR3 length: 14; clone size: -; CDR3 protein: CASSYRSGARGYTF; CDR3 DNA: TGTGCCAGCAGCTATAGATCAGGGGCGCGAGGCTACACCTTC
V gene: TRBV9; J gene: TRBJ2-5; D gene: -; CDR3 length: 15; clone size: -; CDR3 protein: CASSPRTAYQETQYF; CDR3 DNA: TGTGCCAGCAGCCCCCGGACAGCCTATCAGGAGACCCAGTACTTC
V gene: TRBV18; J gene: TRBJ2-3; D gene: -; CDR3 length: 15; clone size: -; CDR3 protein: CASSPPGYQGDTQYF; CDR3 DNA: TGTGCCAGCTCACCACCGGGGTATCAGGGAGATACGCAGTATTTT
V gene: TRBV15; J gene: TRBJ2-7; D gene: -; CDR3 length: 14; clone size: -; CDR3 protein: CATSREQGWYEQYF; CDR3 DNA: TGTGCCACCAGCAGAGAACAGGGCTGGTACGAGCAGTACTTC
V gene: TRBV18; J gene: TRBJ2-1; D gene: TRBD2; CDR3 length: 15; clone size: -; CDR3 protein: CASSPSGGQPNEQFF; CDR3 DNA: TGTGCCAGCTCACCTAGCGGGGGCCAACCCAATGAGCAGTTCTTC
V gene: TRBV11-3; J gene: TRBJ2-5; D gene: -; CDR3 length: 16; clone size: -; CDR3 protein: CASSLGAGAAQETQYF; CDR3 DNA: TGTGCCAGCAGCTTAGGGGCGGGGGCGGCACAAGAGACCCAGTACTTC
V gene: TRBV4-2; J gene: TRBJ1-1; D gene: -; CDR3 length: 12; clone size: -; CDR3 protein: CASRTGNTEAFF; CDR3 DNA: TGTGCCAGCAGGACAGGCAACACTGAAGCTTTCTTT
V gene: TRBV21-1; J gene: TRBJ2-7; D gene: -; CDR3 length: 14; clone size: once; CDR3 protein: CASSKVEGRYEQYF; CDR3 DNA: TGTGCCAGCAGCAAAGTTGAGGGCAGATACGAGCAGTACTTC
V gene: TRBV29-1; J gene: TRBJ2-7; D gene: -; CDR3 length: 12; clone size: -; CDR3 protein: CSAGSGSYEQYF; CDR3 DNA: TGCAGCGCCGGGTCCGGATCCTACGAGCAGTACTTC
V gene: TRBV7-2; J gene: TRBJ1-6; D gene: -; CDR3 length: 14; clone size: -; CDR3 protein: CASSRGQSNSPLHF; CDR3 DNA: TGTGCCAGCAGCCGGGGACAAAGTAATTCACCCCTCCACTTT
V gene: TRBV27; J gene: TRBJ1-2; D gene: TRBD1; CDR3 length: 14; clone size: -; CDR3 protein: CASSFRQGAGGYTF; CDR3 DNA: TGTGCCAGCAGTTTCCGACAGGGGGCGGGTGGCTACACCTTC
V gene: TRBV7-8; J gene: TRBJ2-5; D gene: TRBD2; CDR3 length: 17; clone size: -; CDR3 protein: CASSPRGSGGAVETQYF; CDR3 DNA: TGTGCCAGCAGCCCCCGGGGTAGCGGGGGGGCTGTAGAGACCCAGTACTTC
V gene: TRBV5-1; J gene: TRBJ2-1; D gene: -; CDR3 length: 15; clone size: -; CDR3 protein: CASSTAGQFYNEQFF; CDR3 DNA: TGCGCCAGCAGCACGGCGGGACAGTTCTACAATGAGCAGTTCTTC
V gene: TRBV29-1; J gene: TRBJ1-1; D gene: TRBD1; CDR3 length: 12; clone size: -; CDR3 protein: CSVGGQGQEAFF; CDR3 DNA: TGCAGCGTTGGAGGCCAGGGACAGGAAGCTTTCTTT
V gene: TRBV5-6; J gene: TRBJ1-1; D gene: -; CDR3 length: 13; clone size: -; CDR3 protein: CASSFEGSTEAFF; CDR3 DNA: TGTGCCAGCAGCTTTGAGGGTAGCACTGAAGCTTTCTTT
V gene: TRBV5-4; J gene: TRBJ2-7; D gene: -; CDR3 length: 13; clone size: -; CDR3 protein: CASSLKGSDEQYF; CDR3 DNA: TGTGCCAGCAGCTTGAAGGGGTCAGACGAGCAGTACTTC
V gene: TRBV5-5; J gene: TRBJ2-7; D gene: -; CDR3 length: 12; clone size: -; CDR3 protein: CASIGTPYEQYF; CDR3 DNA: TGTGCCAGCATCGGGACACCTTACGAGCAGTACTTC
V gene: TRBV4-2; J gene: TRBJ2-7; D gene: -; CDR3 length: 14; clone size: -; CDR3 protein: CASSQEQFTYEQYF; CDR3 DNA: TGTGCCAGCAGCCAAGAACAGTTCACCTACGAGCAGTACTTC
V gene: TRBV4-2; J gene: TRBJ2-2; D gene: TRBD2; CDR3 length: 16; clone size: few; CDR3 protein: CASSQRLAGEGGELFF; CDR3 DNA: TGTGCCAGCAGCCAAAGGCTAGCGGGAGAGGGCGGGGAGCTGTTTTTT
V gene: TRBV29-1; J gene: TRBJ1-5; D gene: -; CDR3 length: 13; clone size: -; CDR3 protein: CSVVWAPNQPQHF; CDR3 DNA: TGCAGCGTTGTCTGGGCCCCCAATCAGCCCCAGCATTTT
V gene: TRBV5-1; J gene: TRBJ1-4; D gene: TRBD1; CDR3 length: 14; clone size: -; CDR3 protein: CASSTGTGSEKLFF; CDR3 DNA: TGCGCCAGCAGTACCGGGACAGGGAGTGAAAAACTGTTTTTT
V gene: TRBV4-1; J gene: TRBJ2-2; D gene: TRBD2; CDR3 length: 16; clone size: -; CDR3 protein: CASSQVPGGSTGELFF; CDR3 DNA: TGCGCCAGCAGCCAAGTACCCGGGGGGTCCACCGGGGAGCTGTTTTTT
V gene: TRBV19; J gene: TRBJ2-1; D gene: TRBD2; CDR3 length: 14; clone size: -; CDR3 protein: CASSTSGILNEQFF; CDR3 DNA: TGTGCCAGTAGTACTAGCGGGATATTGAATGAGCAGTTCTTC
V gene: TRBV19; J gene: TRBJ2-1; D gene: -; CDR3 length: 17; clone size: few; CDR3 protein: CASRNRAQPGSYNEQFF; CDR3 DNA: TGTGCCAGTAGAAATAGGGCCCAACCAGGGTCCTACAATGAGCAGTTCTTC
V gene: TRBV28; J gene: TRBJ1-4; D gene: -; CDR3 length: 12; clone size: -; CDR3 protein: CASSFGRATLFF; CDR3 DNA: TGTGCCAGCAGTTTCGGCAGGGCGACACTGTTTTTT
V gene: TRBV7-9; J gene: TRBJ2-1; D gene: TRBD2; CDR3 length: 17; clone size: -; CDR3 protein: CASSPTTGGISYNEQFF; CDR3 DNA: TGTGCCAGCAGCCCAACAACCGGGGGGATCTCCTACAATGAGCAGTTCTTC
V gene: TRBV7-2; J gene: TRBJ2-1; D gene: -; CDR3 length: 14; clone size: -; CDR3 protein: CASSLSQGNNEQFF; CDR3 DNA: TGTGCCAGCAGCTTAAGTCAGGGGAACAATGAGCAGTTCTTC
V gene: TRBV5-5; J gene: TRBJ2-7; D gene: TRBD1; CDR3 length: 14; clone size: -; CDR3 protein: CASSPPGQAYEQYF; CDR3 DNA: TGTGCCAGCAGCCCGCCGGGACAGGCCTACGAGCAGTACTTC
V gene: TRBV30; J gene: TRBJ2-7; D gene: -; CDR3 length: 12; clone size: -; CDR3 protein: CAWSVSRYEQYF; CDR3 DNA: TGTGCCTGGAGTGTCTCCCGTTACGAGCAGTACTTC
V gene: TRBV30; J gene: TRBJ1-2; D gene: TRBD1; CDR3 length: 13; clone size: -; CDR3 protein: CASRGRSNYGYTF; CDR3 DNA: TGTGCCTCAAGGGGGCGCTCCAACTATGGCTACACCTTC
V gene: TRBV29-1; J gene: TRBJ2-5; D gene: TRBD1; CDR3 length: 13; clone size: -; CDR3 protein: CSVGGAGGETQYF; CDR3 DNA: TGCAGCGTTGGTGGGGCAGGGGGCGAGACCCAGTACTTC
V gene: TRBV7-2; J gene: TRBJ2-1; D gene: -; CDR3 length: 15; clone size: -; CDR3 protein: CASSRAGKSYNEQFF; CDR3 DNA: TGTGCCAGCAGCCGGGCCGGGAAATCCTACAATGAGCAGTTCTTC
V gene: TRBV12-3/TRBV12-4; J gene: TRBJ2-7; D gene: TRBD1; CDR3 length: 13; clone size: -; CDR3 protein: CASWDRDSYEQYF; CDR3 DNA: TGTGCCAGCTGGGACAGGGATTCCTACGAGCAGTACTTC
V gene: TRBV14; J gene: TRBJ1-1; D gene: -; CDR3 length: 16; clone size: -; CDR3 protein: CASSQVRGLLNTEAFF; CDR3 DNA: TGTGCCAGCAGCCAAGTTCGGGGACTTCTGAACACTGAAGCTTTCTTT
V gene: TRBV3-1/TRBV3-2; J gene: TRBJ1-6; D gene: -; CDR3 length: 13; clone size: few; CDR3 protein: CASSQGGKSPLHF; CDR3 DNA: TGTGCCAGCAGCCAAGGCGGGAAATCACCCCTCCACTTT
V gene: TRBV2; J gene: TRBJ2-2; D gene: -; CDR3 length: 15; clone size: -; CDR3 protein: CASSVGGPGTGELFF; CDR3 DNA: TGTGCCAGCAGTGTGGGGGGGCCCGGCACCGGGGAGCTGTTTTTT
V gene: TRBV29-1; J gene: TRBJ2-7; D gene: -; CDR3 length: 12; clone size: -; CDR3 protein: CSVEGFGEEQYF; CDR3 DNA: TGCAGCGTTGAGGGGTTCGGGGAAGAGCAGTACTTC
V gene: TRBV11-3; J gene: TRBJ2-1; D gene: -; CDR3 length: 15; clone size: -; CDR3 protein: CASSKGRVGDNEQFF; CDR3 DNA: TGTGCCAGCAGCAAGGGAAGGGTAGGGGACAATGAGCAGTTCTTC
V gene: TRBV7-8; J gene: TRBJ2-3; D gene: TRBD1; CDR3 length: 16; clone size: -; CDR3 protein: CASSSRQGVGTDTQYF; CDR3 DNA: TGTGCCAGCAGCTCAAGACAGGGGGTGGGCACAGATACGCAGTATTTT
V gene: TRBV21-1; J gene: TRBJ1-1; D gene: -; CDR3 length: 15; clone size: -; CDR3 protein: CASSTPGTGNTEAFF; CDR3 DNA: TGTGCCAGCAGCACTCCCGGGACAGGGAACACTGAAGCTTTCTTT
V gene: TRBV15; J gene: TRBJ1-2; D gene: -; CDR3 length: 14; clone size: -; CDR3 protein: CATSRDRVGYGYTF; CDR3 DNA: TGTGCCACCAGCAGAGACAGGGTAGGCTATGGCTACACCTTC
V gene: TRBV28; J gene: TRBJ2-7; D gene: -; CDR3 length: 13; clone size: -; CDR3 protein: CASRTGAPYEQYF; CDR3 DNA: TGTGCCAGCAGAACCGGAGCCCCCTACGAGCAGTACTTC
V gene: TRBV12-3/TRBV12-4; J gene: TRBJ1-2; D gene: -; CDR3 length: 12; clone size: -; CDR3 protein: CASSTRTAGYTF; CDR3 DNA: TGTGCCAGCAGCACCCGGACAGCGGGCTACACCTTC
V gene: TRBV28; J gene: TRBJ2-2; D gene: -; CDR3 length: 16; clone size: -; CDR3 protein: CASSRFQGLGYGELFF; CDR3 DNA: TGTGCCAGCAGCCGATTTCAGGGTCTCGGCTACGGGGAGCTGTTTTTT
V gene: TRBV19; J gene: TRBJ2-6; D gene: TRBD1; CDR3 length: 16; clone size: -; CDR3 protein: CASIGTGISGANVLTF; CDR3 DNA: TGTGCCAGTATTGGGACAGGGATTAGTGGGGCCAACGTCCTGACTTTC
V gene: TRBV28; J gene: TRBJ1-5; D gene: -; CDR3 length: 14; clone size: -; CDR3 protein: CASGGTTSNQPQHF; CDR3 DNA: TGTGCCAGCGGAGGGACTACTAGCAATCAGCCCCAGCATTTT
V gene: TRBV3-1/TRBV3-2; J gene: TRBJ1-1; D gene: -; CDR3 length: 17; clone size: -; CDR3 protein: CASSPPLGQLMNTEAFF; CDR3 DNA: TGTGCCAGCAGCCCGCCCCTGGGGCAGCTTATGAACACTGAAGCTTTCTTT
V gene: TRBV24-1; J gene: TRBJ2-1; D gene: TRBD1; CDR3 length: 14; clone size: -; CDR3 protein: CATSDLRTGREQFF; CDR3 DNA: TGTGCCACCAGTGATTTAAGGACAGGGCGGGAGCAGTTCTTC